This passage covers 10 T cell receptor beta chains from one sample sequenced in a study of STAT5B mutations in CD4+ large granular lymphocyte leukemia. Only in-frame clones appear in the TCRdb table, and some are missing; sequencing was by immunoSEQ multiplex PCR. The table includes some 34,000 clones, around 76% detected once. The specimen sequenced was CD4+ T cells from blood buffy coats. The receptors were gathered from a human donor in good health.

V gene TRBV7-9 combines with J gene TRBJ1-5, with 7 bases lining up with TRBD1. The junction had 11 bases not matched to a gene; V was cut back by 5 bases and J by 7 bases. Germline CDR1 reads SEHNR; CDR2 reads FQNEAQ (reference sequence). This CDR3 region has 15 residues. Here the CDR3 reads CASSPDRAGWQPQHF. CDR3 bases: TGTGCCAGCAGCCCCGACAGGGCCGGTTGGCAGCCCCAGCATTTT.

This clone showed up just a few times. This chain uses TRBV11-2 with TRBJ1-6; D is ambiguous. Germline assignment: CDR1 SGHAT and CDR2 FQNNGV. With 3 bases removed from V and 11 bases from J, the gap between germline ends came to 11 bases. The CDR3 sequence is 13 residues long. The CDR3 spells CASSLSGAAPLHF. The CDR3 DNA sequence: TGTGCCAGCAGCTTGTCCGGTGCGGCACCCCTCCACTTT.

This clone was seen a few times. This CDR3 reads CASSLDGGRQPQHF. In DNA, the CDR3 is TGTGCCAGCAGCTTAGACGGGGGGCGTCAGCCCCAGCATTTT. This chain connects TRBV11-2 to TRBJ1-5; possibly TRBD1 for D (6 bases). In germline, CDR1 is SGHAT, CDR2 FQNNGV. Trimming pared 0 bases from V and 6 bases from J, leaving 9 bases between. CDR3 length: 14 amino acids.

The chain has TRBV27 and TRBJ1-2; 7 bases are a match to TRBD1. This CDR3 has 15 residues. CDR1 and CDR2 from the germline V gene are MNHEY and SMNVEV (reference sequence). J was trimmed by 6 bases and V by 3 bases; bases with no gene match: 10. Written as DNA, the CDR3 is TGTGCCAGCAGTTTTGATCGTTCGGGACAGCATGGCTACACCTTC. This gives the protein CASSFDRSGQHGYTF.

This clone was observed a few times. The chain carries TRBV11-3 and TRBJ1-5; no clear D. This CDR3 region has 13 residues. Trimming removed 3 bases from V and 6 bases from J, with 9 bases in between. CDR1 and CDR2 from the germline V gene are SGHNT and YENEEA. CDR3 region: CASSLGRSQPQHF. For the CDR3, the DNA is TGTGCCAGCAGCTTGGGCAGGAGTCAGCCCCAGCATTTT. Filled out from reference TRBV11-3 and TRBJ1-5, the complete variable domain reads EAGVVQSPRYKIIEKKQPVAFWCNPISGHNTLYWYLQNLGQGPELLIRYENEEAVDDSQLPKDRFSAERLKGVDSTLKIQPAELGDSAVYLCASSLGRSQPQHFGDGTRLSIL.

The chain is built from TRBV30 and TRBJ2-2; 9 bases fit TRBD1. CDR3 length: 16 amino acids. Per the germline V gene, CDR1 is GTSNPN and CDR2 is SVGIG (reference sequence). After removal of 4 bases from V and 7 bases from J, the junction contained 13 bases not matched to a gene. The CDR3 nucleotides are TGTGCCTGGACCCCCGGGACAGGGCTTTATGACGGGGAGCTGTTTTTT. This sequence encodes CAWTPGTGLYDGELFF.

A word on this clone: Germline is not matched at one junction end, which may reflect a read error. The V gene is TRBV27, the J gene TRBJ1-2; 8 bases map to TRBD1. CDR1 MNHEY and CDR2 SMNVEV come from the germline V gene (reference sequence). The CDR3 contains 13 residues. CDR3 amino acids: CASSFTGTGVPSF. The CDR3 coding sequence is TGTGCCAGCAGTTTCACCGGGACAGGAGTTCCATCCTTC.

The chain has TRBV5-4 and TRBJ2-5; TRBD2 matches at 9 bases. CDR1 is SGHNT, CDR2 YYREEE, per germline (reference sequence). The V gene end was trimmed by 4 bases and the J gene end by 3 bases; junction bases not matched to a gene: 10. The CDR3 length is 16 residues. Here the CDR3 reads CASSPPLAGAEETQYF. Here the CDR3 DNA reads TGTGCCAGCAGCCCGCCCTTAGCGGGAGCGGAAGAGACCCAGTACTTC. Full variable domain (rest looked up from reference TRBV5-4 and TRBJ2-5): ETGVTQSPTHLIKTRGQQVTLRCSSQSGHNTVSWYQQALGQGPQFIFQYYREEENGRGNFPPRFSGLQFPNYSSELNVNALELDDSALYLCASSPPLAGAEETQYFGPGTRLLVL.

The V gene is TRBV19, the J gene TRBJ1-4; no definite D call. This CDR3 is built from 13 residues. Trimming removed 7 bases from V and 4 bases from J, with 10 bases in between. Germline V gives CDR1 LNHDA, CDR2 SQIVND (reference sequence). The CDR3 protein is CASNGRVNEKLFF. DNA of the CDR3: TGTGCCAGTAATGGGCGGGTTAATGAAAAACTGTTTTTT. Complete variable domain (other parts from reference TRBV19 and TRBJ1-4): DGGITQSPKYLFRKEGQNVTLSCEQNLNHDAMYWYRQDPGQGLRLIYYSQIVNDFQKGDIAEGYSVSREKKESFPLTVTSAQKNPTAFYLCASNGRVNEKLFFGSGTQLSVL.

The chain joins TRBV7-9 to TRBJ2-1; perhaps D is TRBD1 or TRBD2 (5 bases each). The CDR3 runs 15 residues. V was cut by 7 bases and J by 3 bases, with 16 bases left in between. Germline-derived CDR1 and CDR2 are SEHNR and FQNEAQ (reference sequence). The CDR3, as DNA: TGTGCCAGCAACGGTCCGGGACGTAACTACAATGAGCAGTTCTTC. Protein: CASNGPGRNYNEQFF.